This T cell receptor (beta chain) appears in the sequencing data of a study of beta chain features in type 1 diabetes. TCRB transcripts that were expressed got sequenced, as all of the isolated RNA had been reverse transcribed. Generated by immunoSEQ multiplex PCR, the TCRdb table keeps only in-frame clones and is missing some. Among about 340,000 clones listed, 6.5% to 10% were seen once. Trimming took off 2 bases at V and 3 bases at J, with 10 bases between the two ends. The CDR3 extends over 15 amino acids. Per the germline V gene, CDR1 is MDHEN and CDR2 is SYDVKM. Sequencing was performed on central memory CD4+ T cells from blood. V and J are TRBV28 and TRBJ1-4; D gene uncertain. This clonotype originated in a woman aged 18 to 35 in good health. CDR3 nucleotides: TGTGCCAGCAGTTTACTAGGTGGACCTAATGAAAAACTGTTTTTT. It translates to CASSLLGGPNEKLFF.